The 9 T cell receptor beta chains below all came from one sample that was sequenced in a study of cytomegalovirus exposure and HLA in healthy donors. Primers for the PCR totalled 60 Vbeta and 13 Jbeta. Using immunoSEQ multiplex PCR, the repertoire was profiled, and TCRdb retains in-frame clones only, with some absent. The table lists roughly 120,000 clones, around 73% of them singletons, with about 4.3% in the top ten. The sequenced sample was PBMCs. These receptors were collected from a man between 60 and 75 years old in good health and CMV-seropositive.

The chain recombines TRBV7-6 with TRBJ2-7, with 7 positions matching TRBD2. V lost 5 bases and J lost 1; bases outside the gene matches: 11. The CDR3 runs 16 residues. Germline V gene sequence: CDR1 SGHVS, CDR2 FNYEAQ. The CDR3 sequence: CASSPQRGGASYEQYF. CDR3 bases: TGTGCCAGCAGCCCCCAGAGGGGAGGGGCGTCCTACGAGCAGTACTTC.

The chain uses TRBV5-4 and TRBJ2-2, with a tentative D call TRBD1 (7 bases). The V gene lost 1 base and the J gene lost 2 bases, with 12 bases spanning the gap. Germline CDR1 reads SGHNT; CDR2 reads YYREEE (reference sequence). The CDR3 extends over 16 amino acids. The CDR3 sequence is CASSLPQGTNTGELFF. The CDR3 nucleotides are TGTGCCAGCAGCTTGCCACAGGGGACTAACACCGGGGAGCTGTTTTTT.

The chain employs TRBV7-3 and TRBJ2-5; a weak D match, TRBD1 (5 bases). Germline V CDR1 and CDR2: SGHTA, FQGTGA. Trimming took 6 bases from V and 5 from J, leaving 13 bases between them. The CDR3 length is 13 residues. For the CDR3, the DNA is TGTGCCAGCAGTCTAGGGGCGAGGGAGACCCAGTACTTC. Translation: CASSLGARETQYF.

The chain couples TRBV28 to TRBJ2-5, with a tentative D call TRBD1 (6 bases). V lost 2 bases and J lost 2, with 9 bases in between. This CDR3 region has 14 residues. Germline CDR1 reads MDHEN; CDR2 reads SYDVKM. DNA of the CDR3: TGTGCCAGCAGTTTAGACAGGTTTCAAGAGACCCAGTACTTC. Residues: CASSLDRFQETQYF.

The rearrangement uses TRBV11-2 and TRBJ2-3, with D maybe TRBD2 (5 bases). CDR3 length equals 12 residues. The V gene lost 5 bases and the J gene lost 6 bases, with 9 bases spanning the gap. CDR1 SGHAT and CDR2 FQNNGV come from the germline V gene. CDR3 nucleotide sequence: TGTGCCAGCAGCCCGGGATGGGATACGCAGTATTTT. Residues: CASSPGWDTQYF. The whole variable domain, filled in from reference TRBV11-2 and TRBJ2-3, reads EAGVAQSPRYKIIEKRQSVAFWCNPISGHATLYWYQQILGQGPKLLIQFQNNGVVDDSQLPKDRFSAERLKGVDSTLKIQPAKLEDSAVYLCASSPGWDTQYFGPGTRLTVL.

The chain has TRBV5-1 and TRBJ2-7; perhaps TRBD2 as D (5 bases). Germline lookup yields CDR1 SGHRS and CDR2 YFSETQ. CDR3 length: 13 residues. V was pared by 0 bases and J by 5 bases, with 9 bases between. CDR3 loop: CASSLERADEQYF. The CDR3 nucleotides are TGCGCCAGCAGCTTGGAGAGGGCAGACGAGCAGTACTTC.

The genes are TRBV7-9 and TRBJ1-2; 10 bases fit TRBD1. CDR1 SEHNR and CDR2 FQNEAQ come from the germline V gene (reference sequence). J was trimmed by 5 bases and V by 7 bases; bases with no gene match: 10. The CDR3 extends over 15 amino acids. The CDR3 DNA is TGTGCCAGCACCACCGACAGGGGGCTAGTTTATGGCTACACCTTC. Its protein is CASTTDRGLVYGYTF.

The chain employs TRBV9 and TRBJ1-4, with D perhaps TRBD1 (6 bases). Trimming took off 4 bases at V and 5 bases at J, with 15 bases between the two ends. The CDR3 loop spans 15 amino acids. CDR1 is SGDLS and CDR2 is YYNGEE in the germline V gene. The CDR3 DNA reads TGTGCCAGCAGCTCCTATAAGGGGGACAATGAAAAACTGTTTTTT. Translation gives CASSSYKGDNEKLFF.

This rearrangement joins TRBV19 to TRBJ2-1, with 9 bases aligning to TRBD1. The germline CDR1 and CDR2 sequences are LNHDA and SQIVND (reference sequence). The V gene end was trimmed by 3 bases and the J gene end by 4 bases; junction bases not matched to a gene: 4. This CDR3 is built from 15 residues. Written as DNA, the CDR3 is TGTGCCAGTAGTATGGGACAGGGCCCGTACAATGAGCAGTTCTTC. This gives the protein CASSMGQGPYNEQFF.